This TCR beta chain was recovered during a study of shared clonotypes between healthy human individuals (dated by TCRdb to between 2020 and 2021). Regarding the research as a whole: A couple of women and a few men aged 18 to 49 years were included in the cohort. Blood TCR repertoires of about 5 healthy adults were deeply sequenced to estimate repertoire size and the extent of clonotype sharing between individuals. For each donor, CD4 naive and CD4 memory were each given three plates, CD8 naive was given two plates, and CD8 memory was given one plate. Each donor's leukapheresis produced roughly between about 0.85 and 10 billion PBMCs. Different laboratories and diverse techniques were used to prepare libraries and sequence TCR repertoires, to increase sequencing depth and limit assay-specific biases.

Deletion took 2 bases off V and 3 bases off J, with a span of 18 bases between the germline ends. Inclusive of the bounding cysteine and phenylalanine, the CDR3 is 17 residues long. CDR3 DNA is the only sequence kept; it has 51 bases, read in frame from the first base. CDR1 MGHRA and CDR2 YSYEKL were looked up in the germline V gene. Using the deep immunoSEQ assay, multiplex PCR amplified TCR CDR3 regions from genomic DNA. Genomic DNA extracted from each cell subset was distributed evenly over all wells of several immunoSEQ 96-well plates, and each plate served as one replicate. For sorted subsets, each replicate PCR was loaded with about 200 ng genomic DNA, equivalent to about 33,000 T cell genomes. The purified libraries were quantified using a Qubit 3.0 fluorometer, sized with a Bioanalyzer 2100, and then quantified again using the KAPA Library Quantification kit. Each immunoSEQ 96-well plate was sequenced on its own single-read 150-cycle Illumina NextSeq 550 flow cell. The original pipeline was this. Because only junctional sequences without quality scores were contained in the immunoSEQ output, filtering matching that applied to full-length reads could not be performed. To assign V/J genes and CDR3, sequences were annotated against IMGT germline references using PyIR, a Python wrapper for IgBLAST v1.9. Any read was removed if the V/J assignment was weak (E-value above 1e-6), the CDR3 was missing, or the read contained stop codons, out-of-frame junctions, or ambiguous translated residues. V3J clonotypes were defined as sequences sharing the same inferred V gene, J gene, and CDR3 amino acid sequence. The percentage overlap between two repertoires was calculated by dividing the number of shared unique clonotypes by the size of the smaller repertoire. Richness of each repertoire was evaluated using RTK rarefaction, the Chao1 estimator, and Recon v2.1 estimates of unobserved clonotypes. For all TCRbeta clonotypes obtained by the gDNA method from a few donors, generation probabilities were computed with OLGA. As stored in TCRdb, this immuneACCESS dataset retains in-frame rearrangements with V and J assigned. A fraction of the clones does not appear; measured against another copy, unresolved V genes explain less than half of the discrepancy, and the remainder lacks a known reason. V and J calls and clone size follow that table, whereas D and trimming were derived from the DNA. The sample records approximately 590,000 clones, around 95% of which are singletons. The leading ten clones occupy approximately 0.1% of the sample.

Results the study describes overall, beyond this receptor: Higher generation probabilities were observed for clonotypes shared by all four sorted-subset donors than for non-shared clonotypes. Sampling was restricted to blood, and TCR repertoires in tissues likely differ from the TCR repertoires found in blood. The small number of donors limited the genetic and exposure-history diversity represented. When four donors were compared, the shared fraction of clonotypes was about 5.5% for naive CD4, about 4% for naive CD8, 2% to 2.5% for memory CD4, and less than 0.45% for memory CD8. Naive subsets generally had larger estimated clonotype richness than memory subsets. Even with the large sequencing depth, rarefaction of the sorted-subset datasets indicated that sequencing was incomplete. Based on pairwise subsampling, the degree of clonotype sharing among donors was expected to be affected by sequencing depth.

CD8 naive samples consisted of CD45RO-negative cells that were positively selected for CCR7, yielding a CD45RA+CCR7+ population without TemRA cells. The donors were healthy, HIV-negative adults who had no recently reported acute infections or vaccinations. Every donor was a Caucasian adult residing in Nashville, Tennessee, USA. Blood was collected by leukapheresis, and PBMCs were isolated by Ficoll-Histopaque density gradient centrifugation and then cryopreserved in liquid nitrogen vapor phase. Purity and quantity of every magnetically sorted T cell population were checked by analytical flow cytometry. Genomic DNA was isolated from each sorted fraction and quantified by UV absorbance on a Nanodrop 2000c. On this clone: The specificity of this receptor is unknown. Base-call qualities are not available, and no considerably larger clone is one nucleotide away.

The source material was naive CD8+ T cells sorted from blood. The cell subset or site label for this specimen denotes: CD45RA+CCR7+. This receptor was taken from a woman aged 25 to 39 in good health. The sequence is built from TRBV4-1 and TRBJ2-3; TRBD2 is possibly the D segment (6 matching bases). The CDR3 region reads CASSQPGGLWKTDTQYF. The DNA reads TGCGCCAGCAGCCAACCCGGAGGGCTGTGGAAAACAGATACGCAGTATTTT.